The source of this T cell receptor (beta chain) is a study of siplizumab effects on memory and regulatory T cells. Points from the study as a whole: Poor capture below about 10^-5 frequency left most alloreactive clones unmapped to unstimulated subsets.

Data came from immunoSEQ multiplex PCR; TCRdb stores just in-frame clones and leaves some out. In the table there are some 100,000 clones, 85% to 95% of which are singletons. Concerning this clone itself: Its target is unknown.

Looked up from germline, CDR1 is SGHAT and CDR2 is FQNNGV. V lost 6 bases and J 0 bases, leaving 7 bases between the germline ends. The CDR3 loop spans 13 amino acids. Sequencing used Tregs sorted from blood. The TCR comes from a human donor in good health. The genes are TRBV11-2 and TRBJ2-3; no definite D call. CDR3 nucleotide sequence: TGTGCCAGCAGTTACGCTAGCACAGATACGCAGTATTTT. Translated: CASSYASTDTQYF.